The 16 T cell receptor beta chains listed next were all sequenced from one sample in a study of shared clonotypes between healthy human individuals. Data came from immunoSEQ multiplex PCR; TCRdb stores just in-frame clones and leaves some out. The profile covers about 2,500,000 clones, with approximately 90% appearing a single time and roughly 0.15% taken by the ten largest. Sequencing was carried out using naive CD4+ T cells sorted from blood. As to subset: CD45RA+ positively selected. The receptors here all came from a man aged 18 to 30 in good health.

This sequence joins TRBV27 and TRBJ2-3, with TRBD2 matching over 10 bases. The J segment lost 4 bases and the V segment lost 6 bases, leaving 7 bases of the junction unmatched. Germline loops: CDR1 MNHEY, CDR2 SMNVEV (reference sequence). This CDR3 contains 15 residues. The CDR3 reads CASSRAGGPPDTQYF. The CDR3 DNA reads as TGTGCCAGCAGCCGAGCGGGAGGGCCACCAGATACGCAGTATTTT.

The CDR3 nucleotides read TGTGCCAGCAGAGGGACAGGGGGTGAGCAGTTCTTC. Amino acids: CASRGTGGEQFF. The chain combines TRBV6-5 with TRBJ2-1; TRBD1 matches 11 bases. The CDR3 loop spans 12 amino acids. Germline CDR1 and CDR2: MNHEY and SVGAGI. J was trimmed by 9 bases and V by 6 bases; bases with no gene match: 1.

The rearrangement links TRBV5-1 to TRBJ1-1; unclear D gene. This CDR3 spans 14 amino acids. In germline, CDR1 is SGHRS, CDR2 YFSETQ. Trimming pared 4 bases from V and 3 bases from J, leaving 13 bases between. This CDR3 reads CASSPIIGDTEAFF. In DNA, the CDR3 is TGCGCCAGCAGCCCAATCATTGGGGACACTGAAGCTTTCTTT.

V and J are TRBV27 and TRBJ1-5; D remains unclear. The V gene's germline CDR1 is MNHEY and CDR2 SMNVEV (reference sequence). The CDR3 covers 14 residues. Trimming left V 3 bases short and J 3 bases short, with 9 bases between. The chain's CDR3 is CASSFGRNNQPQHF. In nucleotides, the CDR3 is TGTGCCAGCAGTTTTGGCAGGAACAATCAGCCCCAGCATTTT.

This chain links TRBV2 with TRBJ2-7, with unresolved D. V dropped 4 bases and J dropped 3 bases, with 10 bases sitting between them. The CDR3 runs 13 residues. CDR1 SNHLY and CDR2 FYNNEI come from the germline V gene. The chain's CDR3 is CASSVGSDYEQYF. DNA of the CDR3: TGTGCCAGCAGTGTGGGCAGCGACTACGAGCAGTACTTC.

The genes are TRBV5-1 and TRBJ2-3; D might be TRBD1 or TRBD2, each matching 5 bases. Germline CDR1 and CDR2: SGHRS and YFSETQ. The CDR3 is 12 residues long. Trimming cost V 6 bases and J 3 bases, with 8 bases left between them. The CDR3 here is CASNEGTDTQYF. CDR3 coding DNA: TGCGCCAGCAACGAGGGGACAGATACGCAGTATTTT. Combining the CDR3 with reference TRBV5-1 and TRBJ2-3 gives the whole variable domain KAGVTQTPRYLIKTRGQQVTLSCSPISGHRSVSWYQQTPGQGLQFLFEYFSETQRNKGNFPGRFSGRQFSNSRSEMNVSTLELGDSALYLCASNEGTDTQYFGPGTRLTVL.

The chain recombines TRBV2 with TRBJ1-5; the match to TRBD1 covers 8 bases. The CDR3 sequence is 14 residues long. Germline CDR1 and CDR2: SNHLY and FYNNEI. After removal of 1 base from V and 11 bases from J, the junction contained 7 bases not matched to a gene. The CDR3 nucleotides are TGTGCCAGCAGTGAAGGGGCAGGGGGCATGACCCAGCATTTT. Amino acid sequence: CASSEGAGGMTQHF. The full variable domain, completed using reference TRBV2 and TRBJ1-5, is EPEVTQTPSHQVTQMGQEVILRCVPISNHLYFYWYRQILGQKVEFLVSFYNNEISEKSEIFDDQFSVERPDGSNFTLKIRSTKLEDSAMYFCASSEGAGGMTQHFGDGTRLSIL.

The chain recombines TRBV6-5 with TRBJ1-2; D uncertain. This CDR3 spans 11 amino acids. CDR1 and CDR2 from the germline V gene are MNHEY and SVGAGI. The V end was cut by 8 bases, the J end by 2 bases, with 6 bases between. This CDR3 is CASRDNYGYTF. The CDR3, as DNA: TGTGCCAGCCGAGACAACTATGGCTACACCTTC.

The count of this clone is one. CDR3 nucleotides: TGTGCCAGCAGTTCCGGGACACACTCTGGAAACACCATATATTTT. It is translated as CASSSGTHSGNTIYF. This chain joins TRBV7-9 and TRBJ1-3; D is perhaps TRBD1 (6 bases). The CDR3 is 15 amino acids. The V end lost 6 bases, the J end lost 0 bases, and 12 bases lay between the germline ends. Germline V gene sequence: CDR1 SEHNR, CDR2 FQNEAQ (reference sequence).

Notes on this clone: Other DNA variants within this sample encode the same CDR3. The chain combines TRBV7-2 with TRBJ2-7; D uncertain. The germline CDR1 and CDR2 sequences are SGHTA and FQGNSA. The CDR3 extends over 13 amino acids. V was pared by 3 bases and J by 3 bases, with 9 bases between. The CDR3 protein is CASSFGGVYEQYF. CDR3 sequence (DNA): TGTGCCAGCAGCTTCGGTGGCGTCTACGAGCAGTACTTC. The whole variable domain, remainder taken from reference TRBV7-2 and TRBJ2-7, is GAGVSQSPSNKVTEKGKDVELRCDPISGHTALYWYRQSLGQGLEFLIYFQGNSAPDKSGLPSDRFSAERTGGSVSTLTIQRTQQEDSAVYLCASSFGGVYEQYFGPGTRLTVT.

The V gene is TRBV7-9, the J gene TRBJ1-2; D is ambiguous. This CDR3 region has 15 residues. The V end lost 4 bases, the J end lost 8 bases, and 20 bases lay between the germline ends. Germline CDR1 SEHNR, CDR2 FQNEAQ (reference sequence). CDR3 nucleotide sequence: TGTGCCAGCAGCTCCAAATCGACCTCGACGAGGGGCTACACCTTC. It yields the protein CASSSKSTSTRGYTF.

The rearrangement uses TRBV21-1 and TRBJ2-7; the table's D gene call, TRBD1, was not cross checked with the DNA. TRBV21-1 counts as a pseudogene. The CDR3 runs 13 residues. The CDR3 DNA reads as TGTGCCAGCTCCACCACAGGGGGCTACGAGCAGTACTTC. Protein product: CASSTTGGYEQYF.

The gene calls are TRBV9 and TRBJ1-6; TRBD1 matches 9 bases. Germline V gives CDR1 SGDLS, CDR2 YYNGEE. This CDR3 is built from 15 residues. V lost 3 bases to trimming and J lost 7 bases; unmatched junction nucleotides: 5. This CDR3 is CASSATGGNNSPLHF. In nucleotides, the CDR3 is TGTGCCAGCAGCGCGACAGGGGGGAACAATTCACCCCTCCACTTT.

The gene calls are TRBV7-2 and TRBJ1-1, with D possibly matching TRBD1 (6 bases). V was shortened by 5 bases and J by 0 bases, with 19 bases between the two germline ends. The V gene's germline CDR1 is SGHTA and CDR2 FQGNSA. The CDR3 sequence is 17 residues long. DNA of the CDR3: TGTGCCAGCAGCCCCTACGGGGGCGTCTTTATGAACACTGAAGCTTTCTTT. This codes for CASSPYGGVFMNTEAFF.

CDR3 protein: CATSRDWVTDTQYF. The CDR3 DNA reads as TGTGCCACCAGCAGAGATTGGGTCACAGATACGCAGTATTTT. The V call is TRBV15, the J call TRBJ2-3, with D unclear. CDR3 length: 14 residues. V lost 0 bases and J lost 2, with 6 bases in between. Germline V gives CDR1 LNHNV, CDR2 YYDKDF (reference sequence).

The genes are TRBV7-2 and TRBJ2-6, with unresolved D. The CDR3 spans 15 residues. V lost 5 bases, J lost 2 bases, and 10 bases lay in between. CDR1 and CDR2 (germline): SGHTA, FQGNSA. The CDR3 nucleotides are TGTGCCAGCAGCCCTGACCAACCTGGGGCCAACGTCCTGACTTTC. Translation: CASSPDQPGANVLTF.